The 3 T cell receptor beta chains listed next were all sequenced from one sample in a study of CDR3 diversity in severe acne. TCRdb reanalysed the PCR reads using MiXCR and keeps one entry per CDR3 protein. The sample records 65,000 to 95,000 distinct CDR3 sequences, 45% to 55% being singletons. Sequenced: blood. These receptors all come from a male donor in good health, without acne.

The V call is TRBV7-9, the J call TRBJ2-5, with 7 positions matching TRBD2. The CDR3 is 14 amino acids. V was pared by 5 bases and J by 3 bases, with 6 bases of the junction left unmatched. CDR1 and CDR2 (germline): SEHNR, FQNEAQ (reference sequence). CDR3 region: CASSTSSGKETQYF. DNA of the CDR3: TGTGCCAGCAGCACCTCTAGCGGAAAAGAGACCCAGTACTTC.

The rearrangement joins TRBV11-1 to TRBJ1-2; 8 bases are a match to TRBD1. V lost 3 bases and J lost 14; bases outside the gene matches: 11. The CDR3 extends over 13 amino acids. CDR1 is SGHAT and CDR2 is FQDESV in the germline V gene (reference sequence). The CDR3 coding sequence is TGTGCCAGCAGCTTCGACGGGACAGGCTTTGTTACCTTC. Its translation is CASSFDGTGFVTF.

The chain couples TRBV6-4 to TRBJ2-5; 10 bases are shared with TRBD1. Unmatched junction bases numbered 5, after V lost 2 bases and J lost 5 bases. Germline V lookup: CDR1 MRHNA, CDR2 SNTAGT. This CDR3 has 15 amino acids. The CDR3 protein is CASSDRQGAWETQYF. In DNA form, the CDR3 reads TGTGCCAGCAGTGACCGACAGGGGGCCTGGGAGACCCAGTACTTC.